In its sample, the clone carrying this T cell receptor (beta chain) was seen a few times. Its antigen is not identified. The CDR3 is made up of 14 amino acids. V was pared by 2 bases and J by 8 bases, with 13 bases between. CDR1 is SNHLY and CDR2 is FYNNEI in the germline V gene. Vbeta (60) and Jbeta (13) primers were used in the PCR. The assay was immunoSEQ multiplex PCR, and TCRdb's table has in-frame clones only and misses some. The sample holds about 140,000 clones, approximately 61% seen once. The sample belongs to a study of cytomegalovirus exposure and HLA in healthy donors. General study points: The study labeled under 200 TCR beta chains cytomegalovirus-associated.

The sequence came from a woman aged 40 to 50 in good health and CMV-seronegative. The V call is TRBV2, the J call TRBJ1-5; D might be TRBD1 (5 bases). The sample taken for sequencing was PBMCs. CDR3 DNA sequence: TGTGCCAGCAGTGAATTGGGACTCATGGAGCCCCAGCATTTT. This encodes CASSELGLMEPQHF.